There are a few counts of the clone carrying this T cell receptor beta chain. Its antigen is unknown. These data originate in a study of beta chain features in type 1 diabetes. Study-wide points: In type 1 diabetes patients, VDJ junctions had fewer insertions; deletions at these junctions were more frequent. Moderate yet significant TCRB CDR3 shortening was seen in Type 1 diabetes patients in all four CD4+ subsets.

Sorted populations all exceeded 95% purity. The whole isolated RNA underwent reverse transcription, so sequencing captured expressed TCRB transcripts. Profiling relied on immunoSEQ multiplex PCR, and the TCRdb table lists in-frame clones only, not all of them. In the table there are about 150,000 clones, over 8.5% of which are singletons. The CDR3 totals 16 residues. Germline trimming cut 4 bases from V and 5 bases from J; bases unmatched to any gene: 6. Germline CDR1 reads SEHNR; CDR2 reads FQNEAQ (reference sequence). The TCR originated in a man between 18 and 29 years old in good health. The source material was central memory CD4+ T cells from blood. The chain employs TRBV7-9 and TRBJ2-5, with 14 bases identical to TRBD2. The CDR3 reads CASSSRGLAGVETQYF. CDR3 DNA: TGTGCCAGCAGCTCCAGGGGACTAGCGGGAGTGGAGACCCAGTACTTC.